This T cell receptor beta chain was recorded in a study of cytomegalovirus exposure and HLA in healthy donors. Use of 60 Vbeta and 13 Jbeta primers characterized the PCR. Sequencing was performed with immunoSEQ multiplex PCR; in TCRdb, only in-frame clones are kept and a portion is missing. The sample contains around 140,000 clones, over 60% of which appear only once. As regards this clone: Its matching antigen is unknown.

Study observations and caveats: There was a cluster of highly shared sequence variants that was likely a sequencing artifact.

The germline V and J ends were trimmed by 5 bases and 8 bases, with 9 bases remaining between them. CDR1 is MNHEY and CDR2 is SVGAGI in the germline V gene. CDR3 size: 11 residues. The sequencing input was PBMCs. The TCR comes from a woman between 18 and 30 years old in good health and CMV-seronegative. The chain carries TRBV6-5 and TRBJ1-2, with a possible D match to TRBD1 (6 bases). The chain's CDR3 is CASSAGEGYTF. Written as DNA, the CDR3 is TGTGCCAGCAGTGCAGGGGAAGGCTACACCTTC.